This T cell receptor (beta chain) was recovered during a study of blood T cell repertoires in COVID-19. About the study: PBMCs, B-cell-depleted T cells, or T cells were the source of the cDNA or gDNA that made up the material.

Patients of the Seattle cohort, enrolled during active infection, were followed longitudinally. Here immunoSEQ multiplex PCR was the method, and the copy in TCRdb shows in-frame clones only, minus some. The sample consists of about 210,000 clones, around 84% of them appearing once. CDR1 and CDR2 (germline): MDHEN, SYDVKM. The CDR3 spans 13 residues. Trimming took 10 bases from V and 8 from J; bases not matched to a gene: 12. The specimen sequenced was peripheral blood. The sequence was collected from an elderly woman with COVID-19, enrolled during active disease. The genes are TRBV28 and TRBJ1-2; 8 bases fit TRBD1. The chain's CDR3 is CATGQGVRLGYTF. The CDR3 nucleotides are TGTGCCACCGGACAGGGAGTGAGGTTGGGCTACACCTTC.